The present TCR beta chain was sequenced within a study of healthy donors' naive CD4 and CD8 T cells. Study-wide context: Donors, half of them female, were 20-25, 40-50 or 60-70 years old. For TCR alpha, new primers spanned all functional IMGT alpha genes. General observations from the study: Reportedly, most V and J gene segments showed naive CD4+ versus CD8+ bias.

A word on this clonotype: The antigen remains unidentified.

TCR libraries were built from about 500 ng of total RNA by linear amplification. TCRdb itself ran the reads through MiXCR, one entry per CDR3 protein. This table has approximately 200,000 distinct CDR3 sequences, over 60% appearing once. The length of the CDR3 is 13 residues. CDR1 is MNHEY, CDR2 SMNVEV, per germline (reference sequence). V trimming: 0 bases; J trimming: 12 bases; junction bases outside the gene matches: 6. This chain joins TRBV27 and TRBJ1-2, with 8 bases identical to TRBD1. The sequenced sample was naive CD4+ and CD8+ T cells sorted from blood, pooled from several donors. The TCR sequence derives from a pool of human donors in good health; the sample pools cells from several healthy donors. CDR3 sequence reads: CASSLSRDRLNTF. Here the CDR3 DNA reads TGTGCCAGCAGTTTATCCCGGGACAGGCTGAACACCTTC.